What follows are 15 T cell receptor beta chains derived from one specimen sequenced in a study of T cell responses to AZD1222 COVID-19 vaccine. The repertoire was sequenced with immunoSEQ multiplex PCR; TCRdb's copy has only in-frame clones and lacks some. Among 150,000 to 200,000 clones listed, approximately 91% were seen once. Sequencing used peripheral blood, obtained on day 0 of AZD1222 vaccination. These receptors were obtained from an adult in good health.

This chain links TRBV28 with TRBJ2-2; 11 bases are a match to TRBD2. CDR3 length: 16 residues. The V and J ends lost 2 bases and 5 bases, in that order; junction bases with no gene match: 4. In germline, CDR1 is MDHEN, CDR2 SYDVKM. The CDR3 protein is CASSLTSGRRTGELFF. CDR3 nucleotide sequence: TGTGCCAGCAGTTTAACTAGCGGGAGACGAACCGGGGAGCTGTTTTTT.

The J gene is TRBJ1-2, the V gene TRBV5-6; D call uncertain. From germline, CDR1 is SGHDT and CDR2 YYEEEE. The CDR3 runs 14 residues. Trimming took 0 bases from V and 3 from J, leaving 9 bases between them. The CDR3 DNA follows: TGTGCCAGCAGCTTGGCCGCGGTGGACTATGGCTACACCTTC. It is translated as CASSLAAVDYGYTF.

The chain carries TRBV4-1 and TRBJ1-2; no firm D call. Trimming took 0 bases from V and 4 from J, leaving 9 bases between them. The CDR3 spans 14 residues. Germline-derived CDR1 and CDR2 are MGHRA and YSYEKL. The CDR3 here is CASSQEEVTYGYTF. The DNA of the CDR3 is TGCGCCAGCAGCCAAGAGGAGGTTACCTATGGCTACACCTTC.

The table lists this clone with a few counts. The V call is TRBV20-1, the J call TRBJ1-3; the D is unclear. The CDR3 length is 11 residues. Germline CDR1 DFQATT, CDR2 SNEGSKA (reference sequence). Trimming left V 6 bases short and J 4 bases short, with 7 bases between. The CDR3 protein is CSAFRGNTIYF. CDR3 DNA: TGCAGTGCCTTCAGAGGAAACACCATATATTTT.

The chain has TRBV19 and TRBJ1-2; D call uncertain. The CDR3 sequence is 12 residues long. Per the germline V gene, CDR1 is LNHDA and CDR2 is SQIVND (reference sequence). The V gene lost 9 bases and the J gene lost 4 bases, with 12 bases spanning the gap. The CDR3 DNA reads as TGTGCCAGCCGAGGACCATCCTATGGCTACACCTTC. Amino acid sequence: CASRGPSYGYTF.

V usage is TRBV3-1 (or the pseudogene TRBV3-2) and J usage is TRBJ1-6; 7 bases map to TRBD1. V dropped 6 bases and J dropped 5; count of bases not matched to a gene: 4. Germline CDR1 LGHDT, CDR2 YNNKEL (reference sequence). The length of the CDR3 is 14 residues. As DNA, the CDR3 is TGTGCCAGCAGACCCGGGACAGATAATTCACCCCTCCACTTT. It specifies CASRPGTDNSPLHF.

V and J are TRBV7-9 and TRBJ1-5; D remains unclear. V was pared by 3 bases and J by 3 bases, with 9 bases between. CDR1 SEHNR and CDR2 FQNEAQ come from the germline V gene (reference sequence). The CDR3 contains 14 residues. CDR3 DNA: TGTGCCAGCAGCTTGCCTGGGGACAATCAGCCCCAGCATTTT. This encodes CASSLPGDNQPQHF.

This rearrangement joins TRBV19 to TRBJ1-5; tentatively, D is TRBD1 (6 bases). Per the germline V gene, CDR1 is LNHDA and CDR2 is SQIVND (reference sequence). V was shortened by 3 bases and J by 3 bases, with 12 bases between the two germline ends. The CDR3 covers 15 residues. The CDR3 bases are TGTGCCAGTAGTATTAAACGACAGGTCAATCAGCCCCAGCATTTT. It encodes CASSIKRQVNQPQHF. Full variable domain (outside the CDR3, taken from reference TRBV19 and TRBJ1-5): DGGITQSPKYLFRKEGQNVTLSCEQNLNHDAMYWYRQDPGQGLRLIYYSQIVNDFQKGDIAEGYSVSREKKESFPLTVTSAQKNPTAFYLCASSIKRQVNQPQHFGDGTRLSIL.

This sequence joins TRBV9 and TRBJ1-2; 7 nucleotides agree with TRBD1. The germline gives CDR1 SGDLS, CDR2 YYNGEE. J gave up 2 bases and V 3 bases, and 4 bases lay outside the gene matches. The CDR3 has 14 amino acids. CDR3 protein: CASSEEGQNYGYTF. The CDR3 bases are TGTGCCAGCAGCGAGGAGGGACAGAACTATGGCTACACCTTC.

J is TRBJ2-1 and V is TRBV5-1, with TRBD2 matching over 13 bases. Germline CDR1 reads SGHRS; CDR2 reads YFSETQ. After removal of 4 bases from V and 4 bases from J, the junction contained 2 bases not matched to a gene. This CDR3 has 15 amino acids. The CDR3 sequence: CASSAGLAGYNEQFF. In nucleotides, the CDR3 is TGCGCCAGCAGCGCGGGACTAGCGGGATACAATGAGCAGTTCTTC. The full variable domain, its missing parts supplied by reference TRBV5-1 and TRBJ2-1, is KAGVTQTPRYLIKTRGQQVTLSCSPISGHRSVSWYQQTPGQGLQFLFEYFSETQRNKGNFPGRFSGRQFSNSRSEMNVSTLELGDSALYLCASSAGLAGYNEQFFGPGTRLTVL.

The chain couples TRBV5-6 to TRBJ1-6; perhaps TRBD1 as D (5 bases). CDR3 length equals 14 residues. Per the germline V gene, CDR1 is SGHDT and CDR2 is YYEEEE. Trimming took off 0 bases at V and 7 bases at J, with 8 bases between the two ends. CDR3: CASSLGRENSPLHF. In DNA form, the CDR3 reads TGTGCCAGCAGCTTGGGCAGGGAGAATTCACCCCTCCACTTT.

The rearrangement joins TRBV30 to TRBJ1-2, with 7 bases aligning to TRBD1. Germline CDR1 is GTSNPN and CDR2 is SVGIG (reference sequence). The CDR3 has 12 amino acids. Trimming removed 3 bases from V and 8 bases from J; junction bases left unmatched: 6. In DNA, the CDR3 is TGTGCCTGGAGGACAGGACAGGAAGGCTACACCTTC. Protein: CAWRTGQEGYTF.

This chain connects TRBV6-4 to TRBJ2-3; TRBD1 matches at 9 bases. In germline, CDR1 is MRHNA, CDR2 SNTAGT. CDR3 length: 19 amino acids. V lost 6 bases to trimming and J lost 1 base; unmatched junction nucleotides: 17. CDR3 residues: CASRNPSEQGASRTDTQYF. In nucleotides, the CDR3 is TGTGCCAGCAGGAATCCCTCCGAACAGGGGGCATCACGCACAGATACGCAGTATTTT.

The genes are TRBV6-1 and TRBJ2-5; the D is unclear. CDR3 length equals 15 residues. Trimming pared 2 bases from V and 4 bases from J, leaving 14 bases between. From germline, CDR1 is MNHNS and CDR2 SASEGT. The CDR3 DNA is TGTGCCAGCAGTGAAACCCGGACCTCGGGAGAGACCCAGTACTTC. Its translation is CASSETRTSGETQYF.

V and J are TRBV7-3 and TRBJ2-2; maybe TRBD1 (6 bases). Germline V lookup: CDR1 SGHTA, CDR2 FQGTGA. V dropped 5 bases and J dropped 3 bases, with 16 bases sitting between them. The CDR3 is 16 residues long. The CDR3 nucleotides read TGTGCCAGCAGCCCGACAGGACCGTTCGACACCGGGGAGCTGTTTTTT. Translating it yields CASSPTGPFDTGELFF.